This TCR beta chain is from a study of T-cell reconstitution after alpha-beta-depleted transplantation in children. Unique molecular identifiers were incorporated into the prepared TCRbeta library. TCRdb re-called the PCR reads through MiXCR, storing one row per CDR3 protein. The sample contains 350,000 to 400,000 distinct CDR3 sequences, about 20% of which appear only once. This clonotype has just a few counts. Trimming cost V 4 bases and J 5 bases, with 11 bases left between them. There are 12 residues in the CDR3. Germline V gene lookup returns CDR1 SQVTM and CDR2 ANQGSEA. V gene TRBV29-1 combines with J gene TRBJ2-5; D possibly corresponds to TRBD2 (6 bases). Sequencing used PBMCs from the stem cell graft donor, obtained from the stem cell graft. The sequence was obtained from a human donor who donated a stem cell graft to a child with acute myeloid leukemia. For the CDR3, the DNA is TGCAGCGTTGCCCTAGCGCGCGAGACCCAGTACTTC. Protein: CSVALARETQYF.